This is a list of T cell receptor beta chains from one sample in a study of blood T cell repertoires in COVID-19. The method was immunoSEQ multiplex PCR; TCRdb's version includes in-frame clones alone and lacks a portion of them. The sample yields over 150,000 clones, 80% to 85% seen once. Sequencing used peripheral blood. These receptors all stem from an elderly woman with active or convalescent COVID-19. The CDR3 runs from the conserved cysteine through the conserved F or W.

>TRBV6-2/TRBV6-3
CASSPRLSGRGASNTGELFF
>TRBV7-6
CASSNTRGYAEAFF
>TRBV19
CASSIEGQGLRSGANVLTF
>TRBV7-9
CASSPPSGGRNTGELFF
>TRBV7-2
CASSRQENTGELFF
>TRBV6-2/TRBV6-3
CASSPGTGGFTGELFF
>TRBV2
CASSGRGAQHF
>TRBV5-1
CASSLASQGNEKLFF
>TRBV19
CASESGGAIGELFF
>TRBV12-5
CASGLGGGNTIYF
>TRBV4-3
CASSQGRGQFF
>TRBV6-2/TRBV6-3
CASSQGTWGYTF
>TRBV3-1/TRBV3-2
CASSQDPPQDYGYTF
>TRBV19
CASSIGEFTGELFF
>TRBV9
CASSAGGTASGNTIYF
>TRBV7-2
CASSSRTSGGAVKQFF
>TRBV7-3
CASKTGGTGELFF
>TRBV20-1
CSALTGDGYTF
>TRBV6-5
CASSYIAGGNTIYF
>TRBV30
CAYSGTGAFETQYF
>TRBV7-9
CASDRANYGYTF
>TRBV4-3
CASSQEVSGTGEDEQYF
>TRBV7-2
CASSSTGINSPLHF
>TRBV9
CASSPGWDRGSYNSPLHF
>TRBV9
CASSLGGQGGGANVLTF
>TRBV5-4
CASSKTGAIWNPSNTGELFF
>TRBV18
CASSPDRGFQETQYF
>TRBV6-1
CASSDMGGLAGNQETQYF
>TRBV5-1
CASSSLRGTNYGYTF
>TRBV19
CASSNEAYGEQYF
>TRBV11-3
CASSPLIGQGSRYEQYF
>TRBV2
CASRTGLGWREQYF